This TCR beta chain was sequenced for a study of response to subunit inactivated influenza vaccine. Study-level points and caveats: Each seasonal influenza vaccination recruits few new T cells, the authors suggested.

As to this clonotype: No antigen is known for it.

TCRdb reanalysed the RT-PCR reads using MiXCR and keeps one entry per CDR3 protein. This table holds 600,000 to 850,000 distinct CDR3 sequences, approximately 14% found once. The V gene's germline CDR1 is MNHNS and CDR2 SASEGT. V was shortened by 6 bases and J by 4 bases, with 16 bases between the two germline ends. This CDR3 contains 14 residues. V and J are TRBV6-1 and TRBJ2-7; D possibly corresponds to TRBD1 (6 bases). The sequence was obtained from a man aged 50 to 60 who received an inactivated influenza vaccine. This sample comprised PBMCs from blood, obtained roughly 15 days before vaccination. This chain's CDR3 is CASRKNRDPYEQYF. The CDR3 DNA is TGTGCCAGCAGAAAGAACAGGGATCCTTACGAGCAGTACTTC.